These 14 T cell receptor beta chains were sequenced from one sample in a study of long-term antiretroviral therapy in people with HIV. Survey-level immunoSEQ v3.0 assays were run. Repertoires were generated with immunoSEQ multiplex PCR, while TCRdb's copy carries only in-frame clones and drops some. The sample consists of more than 20,000 clones, over 80% of them appearing once. The sample in question was unsorted PBMCs, obtained 4 years after starting antiretroviral therapy. All receptors derive from a man in his late teens or twenties with HIV.

The J gene is TRBJ1-5, the V gene TRBV2, with a tentative D call TRBD1 (5 bases). The germline gives CDR1 SNHLY, CDR2 FYNNEI. CDR3 length: 13 amino acids. Between the trimmed V and J ends, which lost 6 bases and 3 bases, there was a span of 9 bases. The DNA for the CDR3 is TGTGCCAGCAGGGGGGAGTTCAATCAGCCCCAGCATTTT. It codes for CASRGEFNQPQHF.

The rearrangement joins TRBV2 to TRBJ1-4; D unresolved. V gave up 7 bases and J gave up 5 bases, with 17 bases separating them. Germline V gene data show CDR1 as SNHLY and CDR2 as FYNNEI. The CDR3 is made up of 15 amino acids. CDR3 DNA sequence: TGTGCCAGCACCCCAATTGGGGAGCACAATGAAAAACTGTTTTTT. It encodes CASTPIGEHNEKLFF.

The rearrangement links TRBV9 to TRBJ1-2; 8 nucleotides agree with TRBD1. CDR3 length: 16 residues. CDR1 is SGDLS and CDR2 is YYNGEE in the germline V gene. The V and J ends lost 0 bases and 4 bases, in that order; junction bases with no gene match: 8. CDR3 sequence reads: CASSVAPDRAGYGYTF. Here the CDR3 DNA reads TGTGCCAGCAGCGTAGCCCCGGACAGGGCGGGCTATGGCTACACCTTC.

J is TRBJ2-7 and V is TRBV5-8; D is uncertain. Looked up from germline, CDR1 is SGHTS and CDR2 is YDEGEE. V lost 1 base to trimming and J lost 2 bases, with 10 bases between them. This CDR3 has 14 residues. The CDR3 here is CASSLSRQTYEQYF. The CDR3 DNA reads as TGTGCCAGCAGCTTGAGTCGGCAGACCTACGAGCAGTACTTC.

V gene TRBV7-8 combines with J gene TRBJ1-3; D unclear. Trimming took off 0 bases at V and 0 bases at J, with 3 bases between the two ends. CDR1 is SGHVS and CDR2 is FQNEAQ in the germline V gene. The CDR3 is 14 residues long. In DNA form, the CDR3 reads TGTGCCAGCAGCTTAGCTAACTCTGGAAACACCATATATTTT. This encodes CASSLANSGNTIYF.

The chain couples TRBV28 to TRBJ2-5; D is perhaps TRBD1 (5 bases). CDR3 size: 12 residues. The V gene lost 5 bases and the J gene lost 1 base, with 5 bases spanning the gap. Germline loops: CDR1 MDHEN, CDR2 SYDVKM. The CDR3: CASSDSQETQYF. DNA for the CDR3: TGTGCCAGCAGTGACAGCCAAGAGACCCAGTACTTC.

The chain links TRBV7-3 to TRBJ1-1; no clear D. The CDR3 covers 14 residues. The V end was cut by 2 bases, the J end by 5 bases, with 12 bases between. Per germline, CDR1 SGHTA and CDR2 FQGTGA. The CDR3 region is CASSLLPGATEAFF. The CDR3 nucleotides are TGTGCCAGCAGCTTATTACCGGGCGCGACTGAAGCTTTCTTT.

The chain has TRBV19 and TRBJ2-7, with D perhaps given as TRBD1 or TRBD2 (5 bases each). Trimming cost V 5 bases and J 2 bases, with 19 bases left between them. Germline V gene lookup returns CDR1 LNHDA and CDR2 SQIVND (reference sequence). CDR3 length: 16 residues. This CDR3 is CASSLRRDRATYEQYF. The CDR3 region has the DNA TGTGCCAGTAGTCTCCGCCGGGACCGAGCGACCTACGAGCAGTACTTC.

This rearrangement joins TRBV6-5 to TRBJ1-1, with D possibly matching TRBD1 (5 bases). This CDR3 has 16 amino acids. Germline assignment: CDR1 MNHEY and CDR2 SVGAGI. Deletions cut 4 bases from V and 4 bases from J, with 19 bases between. The CDR3 reads CASSLLNPGSVTEAFF. The CDR3 region has the DNA TGTGCCAGCAGTTTACTTAATCCAGGGTCTGTCACTGAAGCTTTCTTT.

The chain combines TRBV20-1 with TRBJ2-5; no clear D. The CDR3 has 11 residues. Germline CDR1 is DFQATT and CDR2 is SNEGSKA (reference sequence). With 6 bases removed from V and 1 base from J, the gap between germline ends came to 6 bases. For the CDR3, the DNA is TGCAGTGCCGCCCGCCAAGAGACCCAGTACTTC. This translates into CSAARQETQYF.

This sequence joins TRBV15 and TRBJ2-1; 9 bases line up with TRBD1. Germline values: CDR1 LNHNV, CDR2 YYDKDF (reference sequence). The CDR3 loop spans 13 amino acids. J was trimmed by 7 bases and V by 8 bases; bases with no gene match: 6. The CDR3 bases are TGTGCCACCCACCGCGACAGGGGGAATGAGCAGTTCTTC. It yields the protein CATHRDRGNEQFF.

The CDR3 DNA follows: TGTGCCAGCAGTGAAGGGGTGGGGCACCTCTATAATTCACCCCTCCACTTT. Its translation is CASSEGVGHLYNSPLHF. J is TRBJ1-6 and V is TRBV6-1; a weak D match, TRBD1 (5 bases). V was cut by 1 base and J by 3 bases, with 13 bases left in between. The germline gives CDR1 MNHNS, CDR2 SASEGT. CDR3 length equals 17 residues.

This rearrangement joins TRBV5-1 to TRBJ1-1, with D perhaps TRBD1 (5 bases). Germline-derived CDR1 and CDR2 are SGHRS and YFSETQ. The CDR3 loop spans 13 amino acids. V dropped 4 bases and J dropped 2 bases, with 9 bases sitting between them. CDR3 coding DNA: TGCGCCAGCAGCCAACAGGTTAACACTGAAGCTTTCTTT. The encoded protein is CASSQQVNTEAFF.

V is TRBV5-1 and J is TRBJ1-2; D call uncertain. The CDR3 covers 13 residues. Germline CDR1 and CDR2: SGHRS and YFSETQ. The V end was cut by 1 base, the J end by 0 bases, with 4 bases between. The CDR3 loop is CASSLSANYGYTF. The DNA for the CDR3 is TGCGCCAGCAGCTTGTCTGCTAACTATGGCTACACCTTC.